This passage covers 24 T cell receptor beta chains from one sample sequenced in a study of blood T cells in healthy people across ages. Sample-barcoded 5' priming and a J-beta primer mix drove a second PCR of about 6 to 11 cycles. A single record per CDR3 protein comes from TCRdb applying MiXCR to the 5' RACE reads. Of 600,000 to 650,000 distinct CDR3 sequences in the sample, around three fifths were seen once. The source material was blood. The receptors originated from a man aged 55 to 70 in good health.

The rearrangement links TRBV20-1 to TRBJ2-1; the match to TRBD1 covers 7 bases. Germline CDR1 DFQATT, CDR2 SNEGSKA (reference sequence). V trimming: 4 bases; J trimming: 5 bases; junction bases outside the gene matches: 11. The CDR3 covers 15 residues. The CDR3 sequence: CSATSIGGTDNEQFF. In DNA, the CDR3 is TGCAGTGCTACCTCCATTGGTGGGACAGACAATGAGCAGTTCTTC.

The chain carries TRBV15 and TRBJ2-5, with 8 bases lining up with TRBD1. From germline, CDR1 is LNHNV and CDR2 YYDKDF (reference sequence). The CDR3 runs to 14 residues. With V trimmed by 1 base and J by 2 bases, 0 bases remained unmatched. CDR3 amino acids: CATSRGTGQETQYF. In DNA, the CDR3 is TGTGCCACCAGCAGAGGGACAGGGCAAGAGACCCAGTACTTC.

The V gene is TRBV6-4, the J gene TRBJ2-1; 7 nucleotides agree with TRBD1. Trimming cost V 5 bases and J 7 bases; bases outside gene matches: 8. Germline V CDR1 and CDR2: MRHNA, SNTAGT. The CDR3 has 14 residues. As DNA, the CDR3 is TGTGCCAGCAGTTCGACAGGGCTGGTAAATGAGCAGTTCTTC. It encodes CASSSTGLVNEQFF.

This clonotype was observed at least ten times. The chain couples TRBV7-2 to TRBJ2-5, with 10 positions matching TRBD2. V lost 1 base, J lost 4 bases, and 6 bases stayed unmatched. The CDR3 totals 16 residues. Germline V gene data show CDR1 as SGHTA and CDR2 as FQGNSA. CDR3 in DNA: TGTGCCAGCAGCTTAGATCTAGCGGGGGCACGAGAGACCCAGTACTTC. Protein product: CASSLDLAGARETQYF.

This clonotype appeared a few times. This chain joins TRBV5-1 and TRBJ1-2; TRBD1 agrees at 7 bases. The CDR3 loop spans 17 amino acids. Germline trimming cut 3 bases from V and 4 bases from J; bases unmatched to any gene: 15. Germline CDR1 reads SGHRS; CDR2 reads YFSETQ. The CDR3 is CASSWDRKGQTPYGYTF. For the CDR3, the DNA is TGCGCCAGCAGCTGGGACCGAAAGGGACAGACGCCCTATGGCTACACCTTC.

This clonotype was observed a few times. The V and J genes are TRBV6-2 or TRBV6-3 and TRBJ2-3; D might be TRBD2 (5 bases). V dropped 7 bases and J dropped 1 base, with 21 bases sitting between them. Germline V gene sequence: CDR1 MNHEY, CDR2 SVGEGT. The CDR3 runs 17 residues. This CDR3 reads CASKPPRTGSRTDTQYF. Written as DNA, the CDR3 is TGTGCCAGCAAACCCCCCCGGACGGGAAGCCGCACAGATACGCAGTATTTT.

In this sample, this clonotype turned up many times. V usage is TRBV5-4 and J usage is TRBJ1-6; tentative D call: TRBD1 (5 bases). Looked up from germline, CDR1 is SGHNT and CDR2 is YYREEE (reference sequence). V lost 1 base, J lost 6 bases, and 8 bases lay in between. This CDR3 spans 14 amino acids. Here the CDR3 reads CASSLMGGNSPLHF. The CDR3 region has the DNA TGTGCCAGCAGCTTGATGGGGGGTAATTCACCCCTCCACTTT.

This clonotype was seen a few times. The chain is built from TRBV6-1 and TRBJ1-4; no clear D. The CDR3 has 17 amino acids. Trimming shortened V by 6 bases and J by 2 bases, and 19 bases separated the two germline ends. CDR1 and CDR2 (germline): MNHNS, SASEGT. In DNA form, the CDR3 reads TGTGCCAGCAGGCCCCTGCCGCTCGGGAGGACTAATGAAAAACTGTTTTTT. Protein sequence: CASRPLPLGRTNEKLFF.

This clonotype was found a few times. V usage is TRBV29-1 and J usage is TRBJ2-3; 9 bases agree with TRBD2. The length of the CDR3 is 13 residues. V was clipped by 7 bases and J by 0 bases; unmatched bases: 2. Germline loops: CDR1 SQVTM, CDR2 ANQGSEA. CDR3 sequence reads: CSGTSVSTDTQYF. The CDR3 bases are TGCAGCGGGACTAGCGTTAGCACAGATACGCAGTATTTT.

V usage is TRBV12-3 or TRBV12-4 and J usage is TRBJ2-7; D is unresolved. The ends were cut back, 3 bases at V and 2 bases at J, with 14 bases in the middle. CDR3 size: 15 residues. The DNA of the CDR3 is TGTGCCAGCAGTTTCGGGCTAGGCAATACCTACGAGCAGTACTTC. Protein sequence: CASSFGLGNTYEQYF.

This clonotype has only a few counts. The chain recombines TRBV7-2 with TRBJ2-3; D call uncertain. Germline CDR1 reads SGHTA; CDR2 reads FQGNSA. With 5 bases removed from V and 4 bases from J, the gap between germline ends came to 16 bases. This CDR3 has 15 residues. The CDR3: CASSLKYVASDTQYF. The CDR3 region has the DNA TGTGCCAGCAGCCTAAAGTATGTGGCGTCAGATACGCAGTATTTT.

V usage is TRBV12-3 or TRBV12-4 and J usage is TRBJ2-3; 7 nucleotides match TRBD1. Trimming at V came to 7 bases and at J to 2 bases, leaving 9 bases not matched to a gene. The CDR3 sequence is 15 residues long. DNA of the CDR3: TGTGCCAGCACCATAGACAGGGCCGTCACAGATACGCAGTATTTT. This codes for CASTIDRAVTDTQYF.

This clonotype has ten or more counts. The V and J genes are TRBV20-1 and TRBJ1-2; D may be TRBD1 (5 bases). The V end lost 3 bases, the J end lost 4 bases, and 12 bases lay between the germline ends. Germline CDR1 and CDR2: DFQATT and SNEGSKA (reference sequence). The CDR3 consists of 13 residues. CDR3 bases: TGCAGTGCTAGCACAGGATCCAGCTATGGCTACACCTTC. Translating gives CSASTGSSYGYTF.

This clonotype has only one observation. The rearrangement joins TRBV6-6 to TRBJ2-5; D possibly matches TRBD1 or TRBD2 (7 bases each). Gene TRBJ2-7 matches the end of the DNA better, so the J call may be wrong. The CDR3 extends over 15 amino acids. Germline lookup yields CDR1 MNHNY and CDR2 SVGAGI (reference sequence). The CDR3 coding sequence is TGTGCCAGCAGACCGGGGGGACAGAGACTTTACGAGCAGTACTTC. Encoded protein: CASRPGGQRLYEQYF.

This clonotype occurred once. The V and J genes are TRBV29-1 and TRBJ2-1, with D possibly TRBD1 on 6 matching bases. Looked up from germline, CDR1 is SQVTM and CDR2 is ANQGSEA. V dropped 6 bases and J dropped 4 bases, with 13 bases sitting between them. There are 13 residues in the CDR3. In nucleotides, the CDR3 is TGCAGCGTCAACAGGGCTGAATACAATGAGCAGTTCTTC. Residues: CSVNRAEYNEQFF.

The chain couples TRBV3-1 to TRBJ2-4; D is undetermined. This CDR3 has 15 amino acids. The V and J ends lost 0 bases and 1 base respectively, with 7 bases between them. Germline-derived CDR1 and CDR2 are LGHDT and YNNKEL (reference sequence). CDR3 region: CASSQELTAKNIQYF. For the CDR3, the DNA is TGTGCCAGCAGCCAAGAGCTGACGGCCAAAAACATTCAGTACTTC.

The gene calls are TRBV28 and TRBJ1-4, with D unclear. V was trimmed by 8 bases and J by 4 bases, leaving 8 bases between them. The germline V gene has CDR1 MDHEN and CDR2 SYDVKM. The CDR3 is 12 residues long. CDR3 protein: CASLDVNEKLFF. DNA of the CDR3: TGTGCCAGCTTGGACGTTAATGAAAAACTGTTTTTT.

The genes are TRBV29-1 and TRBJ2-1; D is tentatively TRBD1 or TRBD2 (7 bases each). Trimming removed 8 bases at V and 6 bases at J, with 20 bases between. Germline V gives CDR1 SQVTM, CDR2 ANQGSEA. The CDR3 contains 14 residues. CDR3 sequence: CSIPRGGACNEQFF. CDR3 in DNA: TGCAGCATCCCCAGGGGGGGGGCCTGCAATGAGCAGTTCTTC.

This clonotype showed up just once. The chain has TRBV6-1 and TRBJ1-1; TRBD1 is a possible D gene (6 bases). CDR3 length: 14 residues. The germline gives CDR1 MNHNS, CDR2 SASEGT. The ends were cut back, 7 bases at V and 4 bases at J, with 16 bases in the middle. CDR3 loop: CASIPAGAGTEAFF. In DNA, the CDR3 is TGTGCCAGCATCCCCGCAGGGGCGGGCACTGAAGCTTTCTTT.

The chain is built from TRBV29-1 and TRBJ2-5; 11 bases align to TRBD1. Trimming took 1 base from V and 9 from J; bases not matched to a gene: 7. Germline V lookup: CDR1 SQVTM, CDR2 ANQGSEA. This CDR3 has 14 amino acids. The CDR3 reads CSVEGTGGRRAQYF. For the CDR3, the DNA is TGCAGCGTTGAAGGGACAGGGGGCAGGAGGGCCCAGTACTTC.

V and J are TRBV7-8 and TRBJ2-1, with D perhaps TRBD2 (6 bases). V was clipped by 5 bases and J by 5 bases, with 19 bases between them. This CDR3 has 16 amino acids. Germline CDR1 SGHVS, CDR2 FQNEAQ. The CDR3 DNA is TGTGCCAGCAGCCCCCGCGGCGGGGCCTCTGACAATGAGCAGTTCTTC. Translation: CASSPRGGASDNEQFF.

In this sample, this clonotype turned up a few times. The CDR3 sequence is CASSSDPGVSYEQYF. The CDR3 DNA reads TGCGCCAGCAGCTCTGATCCGGGTGTATCATACGAGCAGTACTTC. This rearrangement joins TRBV5-1 to TRBJ2-7; the D is unclear. The V end was cut by 3 bases, the J end by 4 bases, with 17 bases between. Germline loops: CDR1 SGHRS, CDR2 YFSETQ. This CDR3 comprises 15 residues.

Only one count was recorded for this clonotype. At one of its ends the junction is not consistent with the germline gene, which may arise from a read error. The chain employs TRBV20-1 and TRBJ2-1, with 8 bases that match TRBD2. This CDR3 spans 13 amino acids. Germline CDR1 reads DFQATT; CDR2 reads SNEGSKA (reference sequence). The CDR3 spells CSAIGLAFDERFF. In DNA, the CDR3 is TGCAGTGCTATTGGACTAGCTTTTGATGAGCGGTTCTTC.

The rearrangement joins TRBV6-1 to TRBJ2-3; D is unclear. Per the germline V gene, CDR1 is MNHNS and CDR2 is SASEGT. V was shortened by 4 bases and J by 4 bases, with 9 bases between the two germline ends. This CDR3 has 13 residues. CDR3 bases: TGTGCCAGCAGTGGAAACGGGCCAGATACGCAGTATTTT. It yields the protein CASSGNGPDTQYF.